This T cell receptor beta chain originates from a study of regulatory T cells in long-lasting Graves disease. The time point: newly diagnosed GD, antithyroid drugs for less than 3 months. RNA from PBMCs was the source of the TCR library. This clonotype was seen many times. Trimming shortened V by 4 bases and J by 1 base, and 12 bases separated the two germline ends. Germline V gene sequence: CDR1 SGHRS, CDR2 YFSETQ. This CDR3 is built from 15 residues. CDR3 regions were amplified by Arm-PCR using iRepertoire HTBI primers to build TCR beta libraries. TCRdb redid the calling of the multiplex PCR reads with MiXCR, one entry per CDR3 protein. This sample carries some 350,000 distinct CDR3 sequences, around 15% of them seen once, and the ten largest clones take about 19%. The same data also went into a second study, on T cells in Graves' hyperthyroidism and ophthalmopathy. This second study notes: Calling Graves' hyperthyroidism stable meant ophthalmopathy did not progress within 18 months. Hyperthyroidism in the patients, aged 18 to 65, was newly diagnosed and under 2 months in duration. The HTBI primer set was used in a first-round RT-PCR of the TCR CDR3.

The sample in question was peripheral blood mononuclear cells (PBMCs), obtained at new diagnosis, from a patient treated with antithyroid drugs. This TCR was sampled from a woman between 18 and 29 years old with Graves disease. V and J are TRBV5-1 and TRBJ2-4; D unclear. In DNA, the CDR3 is TGCGCCAGCAGCCACGAACCTAACGCCAAAAACATTCAGTACTTC. This encodes CASSHEPNAKNIQYF.